The 29 T cell receptor beta chains below were found in one sample sequenced in a study of blood T cells in healthy people across ages. Through a sample-barcoded 5' primer and a J-beta primer mix, a second PCR was run for about 7 to 12 cycles. TCRdb re-derived calls from the 5' RACE reads in MiXCR, one entry per CDR3 protein. In the table there are over 950,000 distinct CDR3 sequences, roughly two fifths of which are singletons. Sequencing was performed on blood. The receptors originated from a young man in good health.

The rearrangement uses TRBV30 and TRBJ1-1; D unclear. The CDR3 length is 13 residues. The germline V and J ends were trimmed by 4 bases and 0 bases, with 9 bases remaining between them. The germline V gene has CDR1 GTSNPN and CDR2 SVGIG (reference sequence). Here the CDR3 reads CAWTRFMNTEAFF. CDR3 DNA sequence: TGTGCCTGGACTCGGTTCATGAACACTGAAGCTTTCTTT.

With respect to this clonotype: One end of the junction is discordant with germline, which a read error may explain. The chain couples TRBV6-6 to TRBJ2-3; D perhaps matches TRBD2 (5 bases). The germline V gene has CDR1 MNHNY and CDR2 SVGAGI (reference sequence). This CDR3 comprises 16 residues. The CDR3, as DNA: TGTGCCAACAGTTACGTTTTTAGCGAGGCCGCCGATACGCAGTATTTT. Protein product: CANSYVFSEAADTQYF.

This sequence joins TRBV27 and TRBJ2-7; the match to TRBD1 covers 8 bases. Germline CDR1 MNHEY, CDR2 SMNVEV (reference sequence). V trimming: 2 bases; J trimming: 5 bases; junction bases outside the gene matches: 8. The CDR3 has 15 residues. This chain's CDR3 is CASSLVRDRLHEQYF. The DNA for the CDR3 is TGTGCCAGCAGTTTAGTTCGGGACAGGCTTCACGAGCAGTACTTC.

This clonotype was observed a few times. The chain links TRBV29-1 to TRBJ2-1; TRBD2 might be the D (5 bases). The CDR3 loop spans 14 amino acids. Per the germline V gene, CDR1 is SQVTM and CDR2 is ANQGSEA. Trimming took 6 bases from V and 4 from J, leaving 16 bases between them. The CDR3 here is CSVPKGVEYNEQFF. The CDR3, as DNA: TGCAGCGTCCCAAAGGGAGTAGAGTACAATGAGCAGTTCTTC.

V gene TRBV3-1 combines with J gene TRBJ2-1; TRBD2 aligns across 7 bases. V dropped 1 base and J dropped 0; count of bases not matched to a gene: 6. The CDR3 loop spans 17 amino acids. The germline V gene encodes CDR1 LGHDT and CDR2 YNNKEL (reference sequence). CDR3 nucleotides: TGTGCCAGCAGCCAAGTCGGAGCGGGGAGCTCCTACAATGAGCAGTTCTTC. As protein: CASSQVGAGSSYNEQFF.

In this sample, this clonotype turned up a few times. The genes are TRBV29-1 and TRBJ1-4; weak D call: TRBD1 (6 bases). Trimming shortened V by 0 bases and J by 14 bases, and 19 bases separated the two germline ends. Germline V gene lookup returns CDR1 SQVTM and CDR2 ANQGSEA. The CDR3 is made up of 14 amino acids. The chain's CDR3 is CSVEDPLSAGVLFF. The CDR3 nucleotides are TGCAGCGTTGAAGACCCTCTGTCGGCAGGGGTGCTGTTTTTT.

The chain recombines TRBV6-2 or TRBV6-3 with TRBJ2-1; 8 positions agree with TRBD2. With 4 bases clipped from V and 7 bases from J, the junction kept 12 bases outside the gene matches. CDR3 size: 16 residues. The germline V gene encodes CDR1 MNHEY and CDR2 SVGEGT. The CDR3 loop reads CASSSPPGLDANEQFF. Written as DNA, the CDR3 is TGTGCCAGCAGTTCCCCGCCGGGACTAGACGCGAATGAGCAGTTCTTC.

This clonotype showed up just once. The CDR3 DNA reads as TGTGCCAGCAGCCGAGAGGGGGCCGACACTGAAGCTTTCTTT. Amino acids: CASSREGADTEAFF. V gene TRBV3-1 combines with J gene TRBJ1-1; 7 nucleotides line up with TRBD1. The CDR3 is made up of 14 amino acids. J lost 3 bases, V lost 4 bases, and 5 bases had no gene match. Germline loops: CDR1 LGHDT, CDR2 YNNKEL (reference sequence).

The gene calls are TRBV6-5 and TRBJ2-7; 7 bases align to TRBD2. The J call may be wrong; the DNA end is better matched by TRBJ2-5. CDR1 and CDR2 (germline): MNHEY, SVGAGI. The CDR3 loop spans 13 amino acids. CDR3 DNA: TGTGCCAGCAGAGAGCGGGGAAGGGAGACCCAGTACTTC. It specifies CASRERGRETQYF.

The CDR3 loop is CSARDQGSIYGYTF. CDR3 DNA: TGCAGTGCTAGAGATCAAGGATCCATCTATGGCTACACCTTC. This chain links TRBV20-1 with TRBJ1-2; D is unresolved. The CDR3 contains 14 residues. The V end was cut by 0 bases, the J end by 4 bases, with 12 bases between. Germline CDR1 and CDR2: DFQATT and SNEGSKA (reference sequence).

This clonotype was seen a few times. The chain combines TRBV7-9 with TRBJ1-2, with 9 nucleotides matching TRBD1. Trimming cost V 6 bases and J 5 bases; bases outside gene matches: 7. This CDR3 has 14 amino acids. CDR1 and CDR2 from the germline V gene are SEHNR and FQNEAQ (reference sequence). The CDR3 sequence is CASSSQGAEYGYTF. The CDR3 nucleotides read TGTGCCAGCAGTTCACAGGGGGCAGAGTATGGCTACACCTTC.

At least ten counts were recorded for this clonotype. This rearrangement joins TRBV5-1 to TRBJ1-1; no definite D call. This CDR3 spans 16 amino acids. The germline V gene has CDR1 SGHRS and CDR2 YFSETQ. Trimming cost V 0 bases and J 0 bases, with 12 bases left between them. As DNA, the CDR3 is TGCGCCAGCAGCTTGGGGGTTGGAGTGATGAACACTGAAGCTTTCTTT. Amino acids: CASSLGVGVMNTEAFF.

The rearrangement joins TRBV6-2 or TRBV6-3 to TRBJ2-1, with 10 bases fitting TRBD1. Germline-derived CDR1 and CDR2 are MNHEY and SVGEGT. CDR3 size: 16 residues. The junction had 8 bases not matched to a gene; V was cut back by 6 bases and J by 3 bases. CDR3 protein: CASSLGGQGLYNEQFF. As DNA, the CDR3 is TGTGCCAGCAGCCTCGGGGGACAGGGGCTCTACAATGAGCAGTTCTTC.

Points on this clonotype: Germline is not matched at one junction end, which may reflect a read error. The V and J genes are TRBV7-9 and TRBJ1-3; D remains ambiguous. Germline CDR1 reads SEHNR; CDR2 reads FQNEAQ (reference sequence). The CDR3 is made up of 14 amino acids. CDR3 loop: CASSLQPSGSTIYF. DNA for the CDR3: TGTGCCAGCAGCTTACAGCCCTCTGGAAGCACCATATATTTT. Filled out from reference TRBV7-9 and TRBJ1-3, the complete variable domain reads DTGVSQNPRHKITKRGQNVTFRCDPISEHNRLYWYRQTLGQGPEFLTYFQNEAQLEKSRLLSDRFSAERPKGSFSTLEIQRTEQGDSAMYLCASSLQPSGSTIYFGEGSWLTVV.

About this clonotype itself: The junction and the germline gene differ at one end; a read error may be behind it. The chain has TRBV25-1 and TRBJ1-1; D might be TRBD1 (5 bases). Germline values: CDR1 MGHDK, CDR2 SYGVNS. The CDR3 extends over 13 amino acids. The CDR3: CTSSHTGNTEAFF. For the CDR3, the DNA is TGTACCAGCAGTCATACAGGGAACACTGAAGCTTTCTTT.

This clonotype was seen only a few times. Written as DNA, the CDR3 is TGTGCCAGCAGCTTAGTGCTCCAGCGGGGGGCCCCGGATACGCAGTATTTT. Translating gives CASSLVLQRGAPDTQYF. The gene calls are TRBV13 and TRBJ2-3; 9 bases are shared with TRBD2. The germline CDR1 and CDR2 sequences are PRHDT and FYEKMQ (reference sequence). The CDR3 has 17 residues. V shed 1 base and J 6 bases; nucleotides not matched to a gene: 11.

This CDR3 reads CASSYIATGGSGYGYTF. For the CDR3, the DNA is TGTGCCAGCAGTTACATCGCGACAGGGGGCTCAGGGTATGGCTACACCTTC. V is TRBV6-6 and J is TRBJ1-2; 10 nucleotides match TRBD1. The CDR3 runs to 17 residues. Trimming cost V 2 bases and J 5 bases; bases outside gene matches: 11. Germline lookup yields CDR1 MNHNY and CDR2 SVGAGI (reference sequence).

This chain uses TRBV7-9 with TRBJ1-1; a weak D match, TRBD1 (6 bases). Germline assignment: CDR1 SEHNR and CDR2 FQNEAQ (reference sequence). The CDR3 has 14 residues. Trimming left V 6 bases short and J 3 bases short, with 14 bases between. The CDR3 protein is CASSWGGADTEAFF. CDR3 bases: TGTGCCAGCAGTTGGGGGGGCGCGGACACTGAAGCTTTCTTT.

V gene TRBV7-2 combines with J gene TRBJ1-5, with D tentatively TRBD1 (5 bases). The CDR3 is 16 residues long. CDR1 SGHTA and CDR2 FQGNSA come from the germline V gene. The V end was cut by 1 base, the J end by 4 bases, with 14 bases between. In DNA, the CDR3 is TGTGCCAGCAGCTTAGACGACAGTCTAGAAAATCAGCCCCAGCATTTT. Encoded protein: CASSLDDSLENQPQHF. Based on the CDR3 plus reference TRBV7-2 and TRBJ1-5, the full variable domain is GAGVSQSPSNKVTEKGKDVELRCDPISGHTALYWYRQSLGQGLEFLIYFQGNSAPDKSGLPSDRFSAERTGGSVSTLTIQRTQQEDSAVYLCASSLDDSLENQPQHFGDGTRLSIL.

This clonotype occurred many times. The chain joins TRBV20-1 to TRBJ2-4; a weak D match, TRBD2 (6 bases). Deletions cut 0 bases from V and 1 base from J, with 13 bases between. Germline-derived CDR1 and CDR2 are DFQATT and SNEGSKA (reference sequence). The CDR3 length is 16 residues. CDR3 bases: TGCAGTGCTAGAGATGGAGGGTGGGACGCCAAAAACATTCAGTACTTC. As protein: CSARDGGWDAKNIQYF.

This clonotype was seen more than once but under ten times. J is TRBJ2-1 and V is TRBV20-1, with a possible D match to TRBD2 (7 bases). Germline CDR1 DFQATT, CDR2 SNEGSKA (reference sequence). The CDR3 is 18 residues long. V lost 1 base and J 4 bases, leaving 23 bases between the germline ends. The CDR3 nucleotides are TGCAGTGCTAGAGGCCGCGGTTTTACCGGGGGGCCTTACAATGAGCAGTTCTTC. Translation gives CSARGRGFTGGPYNEQFF.

This clonotype has more than one count but fewer than ten. The V and J genes are TRBV9 and TRBJ2-1; D is undetermined. The CDR3 is 17 amino acids. CDR1 SGDLS and CDR2 YYNGEE come from the germline V gene. The V and J ends lost 3 bases and 1 base respectively, with 17 bases between them. CDR3 loop: CASSANPQTWSYNEQFF. The CDR3 DNA follows: TGTGCCAGCAGCGCTAATCCTCAGACTTGGTCCTACAATGAGCAGTTCTTC. The variable domain in full, completed from reference TRBV9 and TRBJ2-1, reads DSGVTQTPKHLITATGQRVTLRCSPRSGDLSVYWYQQSLDQGLQFLIQYYNGEERAKGNILERFSAQQFPDLHSELNLSSLELGDSALYFCASSANPQTWSYNEQFFGPGTRLTVL.

This chain uses TRBV6-4 with TRBJ2-3; 7 nucleotides agree with TRBD1. Germline-derived CDR1 and CDR2 are MRHNA and SNTAGT. V lost 5 bases, J lost 3 bases, and 8 bases stayed unmatched. The CDR3 totals 15 residues. The CDR3: CASSPQGQETDTQYF. Here the CDR3 DNA reads TGTGCCAGCAGTCCCCAAGGACAGGAAACAGATACGCAGTATTTT.

The chain is built from TRBV28 and TRBJ2-5; the match to TRBD1 covers 10 bases. The CDR3 is 15 residues long. Looked up from germline, CDR1 is MDHEN and CDR2 is SYDVKM. J gave up 5 bases and V 4 bases, and 7 bases lay outside the gene matches. The CDR3 sequence: CASSSMTGGGETQYF. The CDR3, as DNA: TGTGCCAGCAGTTCAATGACAGGGGGCGGTGAGACCCAGTACTTC.

The chain is built from TRBV20-1 and TRBJ1-1; TRBD1 aligns across 7 bases. The CDR3 is made up of 13 amino acids. V was clipped by 6 bases and J by 1 base; unmatched bases: 5. The germline V gene has CDR1 DFQATT and CDR2 SNEGSKA (reference sequence). The CDR3 DNA follows: TGCAGTGCCAAACACAGGGGGAACACTGAAGCTTTCTTT. Amino acid sequence: CSAKHRGNTEAFF.

This sequence joins TRBV6-6 and TRBJ2-1; D is unresolved. The germline V gene encodes CDR1 MNHNY and CDR2 SVGAGI (reference sequence). Deletions cut 7 bases from V and 5 bases from J, with 12 bases between. This CDR3 spans 13 amino acids. CDR3 sequence (DNA): TGTGCCAGCAAAGGGCCTGGCCACAATGAGCAGTTCTTC. Translated, it gives CASKGPGHNEQFF.

The genes are TRBV27 and TRBJ2-5; TRBD2 matches at 9 bases. Trimming took 8 bases from V and 1 from J; bases not matched to a gene: 5. Germline CDR1 and CDR2: MNHEY and SMNVEV (reference sequence). The CDR3 totals 14 residues. CDR3 sequence: CASGSLAGQETQYF. CDR3 DNA: TGTGCCAGCGGATCACTAGCGGGCCAAGAGACCCAGTACTTC.

The table lists this clonotype with a few counts. The chain uses TRBV6-6 and TRBJ2-3, with D hard to call. Trimming removed 7 bases from V and 1 base from J, with 15 bases in between. This CDR3 contains 15 residues. CDR1 and CDR2 (germline): MNHNY, SVGAGI (reference sequence). The CDR3 protein is CASTLSDRGTDTQYF. DNA of the CDR3: TGTGCCAGCACCCTCTCGGACCGAGGCACAGATACGCAGTATTTT.

The CDR3 DNA is TGCGCCAGCAGCCAAGTACACGATTCCTACGAGCAGTACTTC. Encoded protein: CASSQVHDSYEQYF. This chain connects TRBV4-1 to TRBJ2-7; D gene ambiguous. The germline V and J ends were trimmed by 1 base and 1 base, with 8 bases remaining between them. The CDR3 has 14 amino acids. The V gene's germline CDR1 is MGHRA and CDR2 YSYEKL.